The clone carrying this T cell receptor beta chain occurred a few times. Seattle participants joined during active infection and were tracked over time. V was cut by 0 bases and J by 7 bases, with 14 bases left in between. The CDR3 totals 14 residues. Germline values: CDR1 SGHKS, CDR2 YYEKEE (reference sequence). This record comes from a study of blood T cell repertoires in COVID-19. Study information: Spain, Italy and the United States supplied samples that represented acute and convalescent COVID-19. Sources were T cells, B-cell-depleted T cells, or PBMCs; the material itself was cDNA or gDNA.

In the study's own analysis: Amplifying reference gene primers gave estimates of nucleated cell counts. Sequencing was performed with immunoSEQ multiplex PCR; in TCRdb, only in-frame clones are kept and a portion is missing. The DNA gave D and trimming, while V, J and clone size come from that table. The repertoire holds roughly 20,000 clones, with 77% as singletons. The chain couples TRBV5-5 to TRBJ2-7; tentative D call: TRBD2 (6 bases). The sample was peripheral blood. The clonotype originates from a man aged 65-85 years with COVID-19, enrolled during active disease. CDR3: CASSLVGRSSEQYF. The CDR3 coding sequence is TGTGCCAGCAGCTTGGTTGGGAGGTCGAGTGAGCAGTACTTC.